Shown below are 14 T cell receptor beta chains from a single sample sequenced in a study of human thymus T cells. Clones were sequenced by immunoSEQ multiplex PCR, and TCRdb holds only the in-frame ones, with some missing. The sample has about 50,000 clones, just under 95% seen once. The sequenced material came from blood. Receptors were obtained from a girl under two years old with a congenital heart defect but otherwise immunologically healthy.

The chain recombines TRBV2 with TRBJ1-5; unclear D gene. The V end was cut by 4 bases, the J end by 9 bases, with 7 bases between. Germline CDR1 is SNHLY and CDR2 is FYNNEI. This CDR3 has 11 amino acids. The CDR3 nucleotides are TGTGCCAGCAGTGGAGGATGGCCCCAGCATTTT. Protein sequence: CASSGGWPQHF. The variable domain in full, with the rest retrieved from reference TRBV2 and TRBJ1-5, is EPEVTQTPSHQVTQMGQEVILRCVPISNHLYFYWYRQILGQKVEFLVSFYNNEISEKSEIFDDQFSVERPDGSNFTLKIRSTKLEDSAMYFCASSGGWPQHFGDGTRLSIL.

V and J are TRBV27 and TRBJ2-1, with D unclear. Germline values: CDR1 MNHEY, CDR2 SMNVEV (reference sequence). Trimming took off 2 bases at V and 5 bases at J, with 10 bases between the two ends. The CDR3 is 14 residues long. CDR3 sequence reads: CASSLRVLNNEQFF. Written as DNA, the CDR3 is TGTGCCAGCAGTTTAAGAGTACTAAACAATGAGCAGTTCTTC.

As to this clone: This sample includes further DNA sequences coding for the same CDR3. The V and J genes are TRBV6-5 and TRBJ1-1; D is ambiguous. V lost 7 bases and J lost 1, with 10 bases in between. CDR3 length: 13 amino acids. Per germline, CDR1 MNHEY and CDR2 SVGAGI. CDR3 nucleotides: TGTGCCAGCACCCGGAGTAGGAACACTGAAGCTTTCTTT. Protein sequence: CASTRSRNTEAFF.

The chain is built from TRBV7-2 and TRBJ2-6, with TRBD1 as a possible D gene (6 bases). The V gene's germline CDR1 is SGHTA and CDR2 FQGNSA. The V end was cut by 2 bases, the J end by 1 base, with 12 bases between. This CDR3 spans 17 amino acids. This CDR3 reads CASSLSPDRSGANVLTF. CDR3 nucleotides: TGTGCCAGCAGCTTATCCCCGGACAGATCTGGGGCCAACGTCCTGACTTTC.

In this sample, this clone turned up once. The chain recombines TRBV28 with TRBJ2-7, with D possibly called TRBD1 or TRBD2 (5 bases each). Between the trimmed V and J ends, which lost 3 bases and 3 bases, there was a span of 15 bases. The CDR3 runs 15 residues. CDR1 and CDR2 from the germline V gene are MDHEN and SYDVKM. The CDR3 here is CASSLRRTGLYEQYF. Written as DNA, the CDR3 is TGTGCCAGCAGTTTGAGGCGAACAGGACTCTACGAGCAGTACTTC.

This sequence joins TRBV9 and TRBJ2-2; D unresolved. Germline V lookup: CDR1 SGDLS, CDR2 YYNGEE. V was clipped by 0 bases and J by 0 bases, with 9 bases between them. This CDR3 region has 16 residues. Here the CDR3 reads CASSVATRSNTGELFF. In DNA, the CDR3 is TGTGCCAGCAGCGTAGCTACTCGATCGAACACCGGGGAGCTGTTTTTT.

The CDR3 reads CATRGGHEQFF. The CDR3 DNA sequence: TGTGCCACCAGGGGGGGGCATGAGCAGTTCTTC. The chain links TRBV27 to TRBJ2-1; D possibly matches TRBD1 or TRBD2 (7 bases each). V dropped 10 bases and J dropped 8 bases, with 12 bases sitting between them. Germline lookup yields CDR1 MNHEY and CDR2 SMNVEV (reference sequence). CDR3 size: 11 residues.

The chain couples TRBV14 to TRBJ2-7, with D unresolved. This CDR3 is 15 amino acids long. V was cut by 4 bases and J by 0 bases, with 13 bases left in between. The germline gives CDR1 SGHDN, CDR2 FVKESK. CDR3 in DNA: TGTGCCAGCAGCCGTCGCCTGGACGGCTCCTACGAGCAGTACTTC. Amino acids: CASSRRLDGSYEQYF.

The chain joins TRBV5-6 to TRBJ2-5; D gene ambiguous. This CDR3 has 15 residues. CDR1 SGHDT and CDR2 YYEEEE come from the germline V gene. V lost 0 bases to trimming and J lost 2 bases, with 11 bases between them. The CDR3 region has the DNA TGTGCCAGCAGCTTGGAAACCGTCGTTCAAGAGACCCAGTACTTC. Protein product: CASSLETVVQETQYF.

The chain has TRBV11-1 and TRBJ2-1, with 7 nucleotides matching TRBD1. V was clipped by 5 bases and J by 0 bases; unmatched bases: 1. The germline CDR1 and CDR2 sequences are SGHAT and FQDESV (reference sequence). The CDR3 consists of 14 residues. DNA of the CDR3: TGTGCCAGCAGCCGGGACAGCTCCTACAATGAGCAGTTCTTC. Translated, it gives CASSRDSSYNEQFF.

V usage is TRBV19 and J usage is TRBJ2-2; D not resolved. From germline, CDR1 is LNHDA and CDR2 SQIVND (reference sequence). Trimming took 5 bases from V and 0 from J, leaving 4 bases between them. There are 13 residues in the CDR3. CDR3 region: CASSPTNTGELFF. The CDR3 DNA reads TGTGCCAGTAGTCCAACGAACACCGGGGAGCTGTTTTTT.

The chain couples TRBV27 to TRBJ2-1; D is ambiguous. With 6 bases removed from V and 1 base from J, the gap between germline ends came to 7 bases. CDR1 and CDR2 (germline): MNHEY, SMNVEV (reference sequence). The CDR3 contains 13 residues. The CDR3 loop reads CASRIGSYNEQFF. CDR3 nucleotides: TGTGCCAGCAGGATAGGTTCCTACAATGAGCAGTTCTTC.

The V and J genes are TRBV27 and TRBJ2-7; 9 nucleotides agree with TRBD1. Trimming took 5 bases from V and 5 from J; bases not matched to a gene: 13. The V gene's germline CDR1 is MNHEY and CDR2 SMNVEV (reference sequence). The CDR3 is 16 residues long. In DNA form, the CDR3 reads TGTGCCAGCAGTGCCTTCCGGGACAGGGCCACCCACGAGCAGTACTTC. Translated: CASSAFRDRATHEQYF.

The chain links TRBV7-9 to TRBJ2-1; D call uncertain. The CDR3 covers 16 residues. CDR1 and CDR2 (germline): SEHNR, FQNEAQ (reference sequence). V lost 4 bases to trimming and J lost 4 bases, with 17 bases between them. The CDR3 loop reads CASSSGVLVGYNEQFF. The CDR3 DNA sequence: TGTGCCAGCAGCTCTGGGGTGCTAGTGGGTTACAATGAGCAGTTCTTC.